This TCR beta chain stems from a study of vaccination effects on CD4 cells after COVID-19. Study background: After the second dose, samples were taken at median day 72.

Whole-study results and caveats: Healthy vaccinees' vaccine-induced clones included only 1 of 255 cross-reacting with common cold coronaviruses.

Method: immunoSEQ multiplex PCR; TCRdb's copy keeps in-frame clones and lacks some. The sample lists more than 65,000 clones; 81% were seen once. Note on this clone: Its antigen is not identified.

Before sequencing took place, the ViraFEST assay used viral peptide pools to expand antigen-specific CD4+ T cells. When ten to eleven days of culture had elapsed, CD4+ T cells were isolated. The vaccine given was either BNT162b2 or mRNA-1273, in two doses. People in the vaccine group had not been infected with SARS-CoV-2 before, and their nucleocapsid antibodies were negative. PBMC were cultured at a few million per well with 10 IU/ml IL-2 and 8 to 10 ug/ml peptides. CDR1 and CDR2 from the germline V gene are SNHLY and FYNNEI. The CDR3 is 15 residues long. Trimming took 5 bases from V and 4 from J; bases not matched to a gene: 6.

Sequencing used CD4+ T cells from PBMCs cultured with HCoV-229E spike peptides, obtained after COVID-19 vaccination. This rearrangement joins TRBV2 to TRBJ1-5; TRBD1 aligns across 9 bases. The clonotype comes from a human donor who received a COVID-19 vaccine. The CDR3 sequence: CASSLQGAVNQPQHF. The CDR3 DNA is TGTGCCAGCAGTTTACAGGGGGCGGTGAATCAGCCCCAGCATTTT.